Shown below are 17 T cell receptor beta chains from a single sample sequenced in a study of technical replicates of blood from several donors. Profiled with immunoSEQ multiplex PCR; TCRdb holds only in-frame clones, not every one. Of more than 65,000 clones listed, about 97% are singletons. Material for sequencing was T cells isolated from PBMCs. These receptors were collected from a human donor in good health.

The V and J genes are TRBV11-3 and TRBJ1-2, with D unclear. The V end was cut by 1 base, the J end by 1 base, with 4 bases between. CDR3 size: 13 residues. The germline gives CDR1 SGHNT, CDR2 YENEEA. The CDR3 spells CASSLVNNYGYTF. The CDR3 DNA sequence: TGTGCCAGCAGCTTAGTAAATAACTATGGCTACACCTTC.

V usage is TRBV5-6 and J usage is TRBJ2-7, with 7 bases aligning to TRBD1. Trimming at V came to 3 bases and at J to 2 bases, leaving 20 bases not matched to a gene. Germline V gives CDR1 SGHDT, CDR2 YYEEEE. This CDR3 is 19 amino acids long. The CDR3 here is CASSSRNYYGTATTYEQYF. CDR3 nucleotide sequence: TGTGCCAGCAGCTCTAGGAACTATTATGGGACAGCGACTACCTACGAGCAGTACTTC.

The chain combines TRBV19 with TRBJ2-1, with 10 bases matching TRBD2. The V and J ends lost 3 bases and 9 bases, in that order; junction bases with no gene match: 11. Looked up from germline, CDR1 is LNHDA and CDR2 is SQIVND (reference sequence). The CDR3 runs to 16 residues. The CDR3 is CASSIASGSGVPEQFF. As DNA, the CDR3 is TGTGCCAGTAGTATCGCTAGCGGGAGCGGAGTACCTGAGCAGTTCTTC.

V and J are TRBV25-1 and TRBJ2-5; D perhaps matches TRBD2 (6 bases). The CDR3 is made up of 14 amino acids. Trimming cost V 2 bases and J 5 bases, with 12 bases left between them. Germline V lookup: CDR1 MGHDK, CDR2 SYGVNS. The CDR3 here is CASSERGGLETQYF. In DNA form, the CDR3 reads TGTGCCAGCAGTGAAAGAGGAGGGCTTGAGACCCAGTACTTC.

The chain uses TRBV5-1 and TRBJ1-1, with D maybe TRBD1 (6 bases). This CDR3 region has 17 residues. Trimming shortened V by 0 bases and J by 2 bases, and 17 bases separated the two germline ends. CDR1 SGHRS and CDR2 YFSETQ come from the germline V gene. CDR3 protein: CASSLGTGNRVNTEAFF. Here the CDR3 DNA reads TGCGCCAGCAGCTTGGGTACAGGGAACCGTGTTAACACTGAAGCTTTCTTT.

This chain uses TRBV19 with TRBJ2-3; 13 nucleotides agree with TRBD2. Germline CDR1 is LNHDA and CDR2 is SQIVND (reference sequence). CDR3 length: 22 amino acids. Trimming cost V 3 bases and J 5 bases; bases outside gene matches: 23. The CDR3 nucleotides read TGTGCCAGTAGTATGTTAGGTTTAAGACTAGCGGGAGGCGCCACCAGGGAAGATACGCAGTATTTT. Its protein product is CASSMLGLRLAGGATREDTQYF.

Regarding this clone: Other DNA sequences from this sample encode an identical CDR3 as well. This chain joins TRBV2 and TRBJ1-2; unclear D gene. The V gene lost 7 bases and the J gene lost 4 bases, with 7 bases spanning the gap. The CDR3 covers 11 residues. The V gene's germline CDR1 is SNHLY and CDR2 FYNNEI. The CDR3 nucleotides read TGTGCCAGCATGACTGGCTATGGCTACACCTTC. Amino acids: CASMTGYGYTF.

The V and J genes are TRBV5-4 and TRBJ2-7; 7 bases are a match to TRBD1. CDR3 length: 13 residues. J was trimmed by 4 bases and V by 4 bases; bases with no gene match: 5. Germline CDR1 SGHNT, CDR2 YYREEE (reference sequence). The CDR3, as DNA: TGTGCCAGCAGCCCCTGGACAGGATACGAGCAGTACTTC. Translated, it gives CASSPWTGYEQYF.

The J gene is TRBJ2-5, the V gene TRBV19, with 13 bases matching TRBD2. The CDR3 consists of 16 residues. The germline gives CDR1 LNHDA, CDR2 SQIVND (reference sequence). V shed 5 bases, J shed 1 base, and the junction held 4 bases outside the gene matches. The CDR3 DNA reads TGTGCCAGTAGTTTATGGACTAGCGGGGGCCAAGAGACCCAGTACTTC. Translation: CASSLWTSGGQETQYF.

The table lists this clone with a count of one. The chain recombines TRBV6-1 with TRBJ1-3; no definite D call. V dropped 2 bases and J dropped 0 bases, with 5 bases sitting between them. This CDR3 is 14 amino acids long. Germline V CDR1 and CDR2: MNHNS, SASEGT. CDR3 residues: CASSEIISGNTIYF. As DNA, the CDR3 is TGTGCCAGCAGTGAAATAATCTCTGGAAACACCATATATTTT.

The J gene is TRBJ1-3, the V gene TRBV29-1, with unresolved D. Deletions cut 1 base from V and 0 bases from J, with 4 bases between. There are 13 residues in the CDR3. The germline CDR1 and CDR2 sequences are SQVTM and ANQGSEA. The CDR3 is CSVEVNSGNTIYF. The CDR3 DNA follows: TGCAGCGTTGAAGTTAACTCTGGAAACACCATATATTTT.

The chain has TRBV30 and TRBJ2-2; 8 bases agree with TRBD2. The germline V gene has CDR1 GTSNPN and CDR2 SVGIG (reference sequence). The CDR3 loop spans 15 amino acids. Trimming removed 0 bases from V and 7 bases from J; junction bases left unmatched: 7. This CDR3 is CAWSVGSGIGGELFF. The CDR3 coding sequence is TGTGCCTGGAGTGTTGGTAGCGGGATAGGCGGGGAGCTGTTTTTT.

This chain uses TRBV5-1 with TRBJ1-1, with 9 bases lining up with TRBD1. V was pared by 3 bases and J by 0 bases, with 9 bases of the junction left unmatched. This CDR3 has 17 residues. Germline CDR1 is SGHRS and CDR2 is YFSETQ. CDR3 coding DNA: TGCGCCAGCAGCTCTGACGGGACAGGGTTTATGAACACTGAAGCTTTCTTT. Translated, it gives CASSSDGTGFMNTEAFF.

The chain combines TRBV6-1 with TRBJ1-2, with D perhaps matching TRBD1 (5 bases). The CDR3 consists of 13 residues. CDR1 and CDR2 (germline): MNHNS, SASEGT. Trimming stripped 6 bases from V and 3 bases from J, with 11 bases between. CDR3 in amino acids: CASRLQGDYGYTF. The DNA for the CDR3 is TGTGCCAGCAGGCTCCAGGGTGACTATGGCTACACCTTC.

This chain uses TRBV27 with TRBJ2-1; a weak D match, TRBD1 (5 bases). The CDR3 extends over 13 amino acids. Between the trimmed V and J ends, which lost 5 bases and 4 bases, there was a span of 9 bases. CDR1 MNHEY and CDR2 SMNVEV come from the germline V gene (reference sequence). CDR3 sequence: CASSIYRYNEQFF. The CDR3 DNA reads as TGTGCCAGCAGTATCTACAGGTACAATGAGCAGTTCTTC.

V is TRBV18 and J is TRBJ2-1; TRBD2 matches at 9 bases. With V trimmed by 4 bases and J by 6 bases, 4 bases remained unmatched. The V gene's germline CDR1 is KGHSH and CDR2 LQKENI. CDR3 length: 14 residues. Here the CDR3 reads CASSLGSGSNEQFF. The CDR3 DNA sequence: TGTGCCAGCTCACTTGGTAGCGGGAGCAATGAGCAGTTCTTC.

V is TRBV19 and J is TRBJ1-5; D not certain. This CDR3 has 14 amino acids. CDR1 LNHDA and CDR2 SQIVND come from the germline V gene (reference sequence). The germline V and J ends were trimmed by 7 bases and 0 bases, with 10 bases remaining between them. The CDR3 region is CASTENYSNQPQHF. DNA of the CDR3: TGTGCCAGTACAGAGAACTATAGCAATCAGCCCCAGCATTTT.